This T cell receptor beta chain was captured in a study of OX40 agonist ivuxolimab in advanced cancers. TCRdb keeps only in-frame clones here, not all; method: immunoSEQ multiplex PCR. The data show tens of thousands of clones, about 88% seen once. Losses at the gene ends were 2 bases for V and 2 bases for J; bases not matched to a gene: 7. Germline V gives CDR1 KGHSH, CDR2 LQKENI. The CDR3 consists of 17 residues. Notes on the study in general: Among patients with partial responses at 0.1-3.0 mg/kg, clonal expansion was among the lowest.

For this clone: Its cognate antigen is unknown.

The source is an adult with an advanced solid tumor such as melanoma, head and neck, liver or kidney cancer. The chain couples TRBV18 to TRBJ2-3, with TRBD2 matching over 10 bases. The starting material was CD4+ or CD8+ T cells sorted from blood, obtained in a trial of the OX40 agonist ivuxolimab. Here the CDR3 DNA reads TGTGCCAGCTCACCATACCTTAGCGGGAGGTACACAGATACGCAGTATTTT. Translating it yields CASSPYLSGRYTDTQYF.